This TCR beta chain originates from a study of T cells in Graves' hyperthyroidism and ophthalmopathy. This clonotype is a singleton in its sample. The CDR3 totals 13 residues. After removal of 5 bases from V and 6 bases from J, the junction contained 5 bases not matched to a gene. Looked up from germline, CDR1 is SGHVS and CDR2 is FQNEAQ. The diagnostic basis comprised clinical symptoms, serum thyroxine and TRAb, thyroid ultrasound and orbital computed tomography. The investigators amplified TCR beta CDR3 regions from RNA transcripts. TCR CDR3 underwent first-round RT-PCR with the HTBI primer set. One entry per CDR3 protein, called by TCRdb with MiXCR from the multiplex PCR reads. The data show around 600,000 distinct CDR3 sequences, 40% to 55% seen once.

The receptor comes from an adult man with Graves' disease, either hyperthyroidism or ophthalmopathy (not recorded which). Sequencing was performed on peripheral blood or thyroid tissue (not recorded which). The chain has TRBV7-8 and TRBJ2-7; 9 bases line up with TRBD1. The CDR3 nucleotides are TGTGCCAGCAGCGTGGACAGGGGCCGCGAGCAGTACTTC. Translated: CASSVDRGREQYF.